This T cell receptor beta chain was observed in a study of blood T cell repertoires in COVID-19. Study-wide background: The origin of the acute and convalescent COVID-19 samples was the United States, Italy and Spain. The cDNA or gDNA used as material had been derived from T cells, B-cell-depleted T cells, or PBMCs.

CDR1 is SGHTA and CDR2 is FQGTGA in the germline V gene. The CDR3 extends over 15 amino acids. The ends were cut back, 3 bases at V and 0 bases at J, with 9 bases in the middle. Authors' processing steps: Nucleated cell number was recorded as an estimate derived from reference gene primer amplification. Measured with immunoSEQ multiplex PCR; TCRdb has only the in-frame clones, and not every one. V and J calls and clone size follow that table, whereas D and trimming were derived from the DNA. This table has some 93,000 clones, roughly 86% appearing once. The sequenced sample consisted of peripheral blood. This chain uses TRBV7-3 with TRBJ2-1; D unresolved. This clonotype was sampled from a man between 50 and 59 years old with acute or convalescent COVID-19. The CDR3 here is CASSLTRSSYNEQFF. The CDR3 DNA is TGTGCCAGCAGCTTGACGCGGAGCTCCTACAATGAGCAGTTCTTC.